Below, 27 T cell receptor beta chains from the same sample are listed, as sequenced in a study of shared clonotypes between healthy human individuals. TCRdb's table, derived via immunoSEQ multiplex PCR, lists solely in-frame clones and lacks some. The sample has some 450,000 clones, approximately 77% seen once. Input material: PBMCs. The receptors shown here come from a woman aged 40 to 49 in good health. Some clones in this sample may be carry-over from other donors' samples.

Many counts were recorded for this clone. Here the CDR3 DNA reads TGCGCCAGCAGCTTGGTGACAGGGGGCTTTGAGCAGTTCTTC. The encoded protein is CASSLVTGGFEQFF. The rearrangement joins TRBV5-1 to TRBJ2-1; 10 bases match TRBD1. Germline CDR1 is SGHRS and CDR2 is YFSETQ. The CDR3 is 14 residues long. J gave up 9 bases and V 0 bases, and 3 bases lay outside the gene matches.

The genes are TRBV7-2 and TRBJ1-2, with 7 bases matching TRBD1. The CDR3 sequence is 14 residues long. Trimming took 5 bases from V and 7 from J; bases not matched to a gene: 10. Germline values: CDR1 SGHTA, CDR2 FQGNSA. Here the CDR3 reads CASSPQGDRGGYTF. The CDR3, as DNA: TGTGCCAGCAGCCCTCAGGGGGATCGGGGTGGCTACACCTTC. The full variable domain, its missing parts supplied by reference TRBV7-2 and TRBJ1-2, is GAGVSQSPSNKVTEKGKDVELRCDPISGHTALYWYRQSLGQGLEFLIYFQGNSAPDKSGLPSDRFSAERTGGSVSTLTIQRTQQEDSAVYLCASSPQGDRGGYTFGSGTRLTVV.

The chain carries TRBV28 and TRBJ1-2; D gene uncertain. V dropped 3 bases and J dropped 4 bases, with 9 bases sitting between them. This CDR3 region has 13 residues. The germline gives CDR1 MDHEN, CDR2 SYDVKM. DNA for the CDR3: TGTGCCAGCAGTTTTCAGTCATTCTATGGCTACACCTTC. Protein: CASSFQSFYGYTF.

The chain links TRBV27 to TRBJ2-7; either TRBD1 or TRBD2 may supply D (5 bases each). The CDR3 covers 15 residues. Germline V gene sequence: CDR1 MNHEY, CDR2 SMNVEV (reference sequence). V gave up 5 bases and J gave up 4 bases, with 18 bases separating them. DNA of the CDR3: TGTGCCAGCAGTCCCCCCGGGATGGGGGTTTACGAGCAGTACTTC. Protein: CASSPPGMGVYEQYF.

This clone occurred once. This chain uses TRBV28 with TRBJ2-6; 10 bases map to TRBD1. The CDR3 is 19 amino acids. Germline trimming cut 5 bases from V and 0 bases from J; bases unmatched to any gene: 10. Germline values: CDR1 MDHEN, CDR2 SYDVKM. CDR3 amino acids: CASSQRQGASLSGANVLTF. In nucleotides, the CDR3 is TGTGCCAGCAGTCAAAGACAGGGGGCTAGTCTCTCTGGGGCCAACGTCCTGACTTTC.

The sample holds a few counts of this clone. The chain carries TRBV6-6 and TRBJ2-5; 8 nucleotides agree with TRBD2. The closer fit of TRBJ2-7 to the DNA end suggests the J call may be wrong. The CDR3 covers 12 residues. Per the germline V gene, CDR1 is MNHNY and CDR2 is SVGAGI (reference sequence). CDR3 in DNA: TGTGCCGCCAGCGGGAGAGGCCTCGAGCAGTACTTC. It encodes CAASGRGLEQYF.

The chain links TRBV9 to TRBJ2-1; 16 bases match TRBD2. CDR1 and CDR2 (germline): SGDLS, YYNGEE. The ends lost 3 bases at V and 9 bases at J; junction bases unmatched: 6. CDR3 length equals 16 residues. The CDR3 DNA is TGTGCCAGCAGCGCCGGGACTAGCGGGAGGGTATTTGAGCAGTTCTTC. It yields the protein CASSAGTSGRVFEQFF.

The rearrangement joins TRBV30 to TRBJ1-3; D is uncertain. Germline CDR1 and CDR2: GTSNPN and SVGIG (reference sequence). With 4 bases removed from V and 1 base from J, the gap between germline ends came to 5 bases. CDR3 length: 12 amino acids. The CDR3 region has the DNA TGTGCCTGGAAGCGATCTGGAAACACCATATATTTT. As protein: CAWKRSGNTIYF.

The genes are TRBV28 and TRBJ2-7, with TRBD2 matching over 9 bases. Trimming at V came to 3 bases and at J to 4 bases, leaving 10 bases not matched to a gene. The CDR3 has 16 amino acids. CDR1 and CDR2 from the germline V gene are MDHEN and SYDVKM. The CDR3 DNA sequence: TGTGCCAGCAGTTTTGGTGCGGGAGGGCCAGCGTACGAGCAGTACTTC. Residues: CASSFGAGGPAYEQYF.

The chain joins TRBV6-1 to TRBJ2-5; D unresolved. Trimming cost V 4 bases and J 5 bases, with 11 bases left between them. The germline V gene encodes CDR1 MNHNS and CDR2 SASEGT. The CDR3 consists of 13 residues. CDR3 DNA sequence: TGTGCCAGCAGTGTAATACGTCAGGAGACCCAGTACTTC. As protein: CASSVIRQETQYF.

The V and J genes are TRBV6-1 and TRBJ1-2; possibly TRBD1 for D (5 bases). CDR1 is MNHNS, CDR2 SASEGT, per germline. The CDR3 extends over 12 amino acids. Trimming cost V 6 bases and J 5 bases, with 10 bases left between them. The CDR3 region has the DNA TGTGCCAGCAGGCGACCAGGGTATGGCTACACCTTC. Its protein is CASRRPGYGYTF.

A word on this clone: Other DNA sequences of this sample code for an identical CDR3. This chain connects TRBV5-1 to TRBJ2-3; D not certain. V was clipped by 0 bases and J by 1 base, with 9 bases between them. In germline, CDR1 is SGHRS, CDR2 YFSETQ. The CDR3 covers 15 residues. The chain's CDR3 is CASSLGVRGTDTQYF. CDR3 DNA: TGCGCCAGCAGCTTGGGGGTTCGGGGCACAGATACGCAGTATTTT.

The V and J genes are TRBV7-6 and TRBJ2-2; D unclear. CDR1 is SGHVS and CDR2 is FNYEAQ in the germline V gene. V gave up 2 bases and J gave up 4 bases, with 5 bases separating them. The length of the CDR3 is 13 residues. The CDR3 nucleotides are TGTGCCAGCAGCTTAAGTGGCACCGGGGAGCTGTTTTTT. Its protein product is CASSLSGTGELFF.

The chain carries TRBV27 and TRBJ1-5; 7 positions match TRBD1. The germline gives CDR1 MNHEY, CDR2 SMNVEV (reference sequence). The trim removed 6 bases at V and 0 bases at J, leaving 5 bases unmatched. This CDR3 region has 15 residues. CDR3 DNA: TGTGCCAGCAGAGAGGGACAGTATAGCAATCAGCCCCAGCATTTT. Its protein product is CASREGQYSNQPQHF.

The chain carries TRBV7-2 and TRBJ1-1, with 8 bases fitting TRBD1. V lost 5 bases, J lost 1 base, and 6 bases stayed unmatched. This CDR3 contains 15 residues. Germline CDR1 and CDR2: SGHTA and FQGNSA. In DNA form, the CDR3 reads TGTGCCAGCAGCGGATGGACAGGGCCGAACACTGAAGCTTTCTTT. Its protein product is CASSGWTGPNTEAFF.

The V gene is TRBV6-6, the J gene TRBJ2-1, with D tentatively TRBD2 (5 bases). Trimming removed 3 bases at V and 6 bases at J, with 18 bases between. CDR3 length: 16 amino acids. CDR1 MNHNY and CDR2 SVGAGI come from the germline V gene (reference sequence). CDR3 residues: CASSYPLAGSVNEQFF. CDR3 DNA sequence: TGTGCCAGCAGTTATCCCCTAGCCGGTAGCGTCAATGAGCAGTTCTTC.

This chain links TRBV29-1 with TRBJ2-5, with 9 bases aligning to TRBD1. The germline V gene has CDR1 SQVTM and CDR2 ANQGSEA. This CDR3 is 13 amino acids long. The V gene end was trimmed by 7 bases and the J gene end by 5 bases; junction bases not matched to a gene: 8. The CDR3 coding sequence is TGCAGCGCCACGACAGGGGGTCGGGAGACCCAGTACTTC. Translated: CSATTGGRETQYF.

Comments on this clone: Since a far larger clone is one base different, this is likely a read error. At the DNA level, this CDR3 is encoded by other sequences in the same sample as well. The rearrangement uses TRBV28 and TRBJ2-7; no firm D call. The CDR3 has 13 amino acids. Trimming removed 8 bases from V and 4 bases from J, with 15 bases in between. The germline gives CDR1 MDHEN, CDR2 SYDVKM. CDR3 DNA sequence: TGTGCCAGCCGACTTTGGAGCTCGTACGAGCAGTACTTC. As protein: CASRLWSSYEQYF.

With regard to this clone: This likely stems from a read error, as it lies one base from a far larger clone. The chain has TRBV7-2 and TRBJ1-2, with D tentatively TRBD1 (5 bases). V was trimmed by 5 bases and J by 7 bases, leaving 23 bases between them. Germline loops: CDR1 SGHTA, CDR2 FQGNSA. CDR3 size: 16 residues. The CDR3 loop reads CASSQFTPRQGGGYTF. Written as DNA, the CDR3 is TGTGCCAGCAGCCAATTTACCCCCAGGCAGGGAGGTGGCTACACCTTC.

This clone was recorded at least ten times. This rearrangement joins TRBV29-1 to TRBJ2-7, with 9 bases that match TRBD1. Germline-derived CDR1 and CDR2 are SQVTM and ANQGSEA. CDR3 size: 15 residues. V dropped 4 bases and J dropped 5; count of bases not matched to a gene: 12. CDR3 bases: TGCAGCGTTGGACGGGATACAGGGGGCACAGACGAGCAGTACTTC. As protein: CSVGRDTGGTDEQYF.

As concerns this clone: This likely stems from a read error, as it lies one base from a far larger clone. The chain joins TRBV29-1 to TRBJ1-1, with D perhaps TRBD1 (5 bases). CDR3 length: 14 amino acids. Germline CDR1 and CDR2: SQVTM and ANQGSEA. Trimming removed 7 bases at V and 11 bases at J, with 26 bases between. CDR3 bases: TGCAGCGCTACCAGGCAGGGCAGGCGCTTCGGGGCTTTCTTT. Translating it yields CSATRQGRRFGAFF.

The gene calls are TRBV6-1 and TRBJ2-7; D is perhaps TRBD2 (6 bases). Germline V lookup: CDR1 MNHNS, CDR2 SASEGT. This CDR3 comprises 15 residues. Trimming left V 7 bases short and J 2 bases short, with 18 bases between. The CDR3 loop is CASTPGGRHPYEQYF. CDR3 bases: TGTGCCAGCACTCCCGGGGGACGGCATCCCTACGAGCAGTACTTC.

This clone occurred a few times. The V call is TRBV7-2, the J call TRBJ1-1; D remains ambiguous. V was cut by 5 bases and J by 6 bases, with 10 bases left in between. The CDR3 covers 12 residues. Germline lookup yields CDR1 SGHTA and CDR2 FQGNSA. The CDR3 protein is CASSPRISEAFF. In DNA, the CDR3 is TGTGCCAGCAGCCCCAGGATCTCTGAAGCTTTCTTT.

V and J are TRBV18 and TRBJ1-2; tentatively, D is TRBD1 (6 bases). CDR3 length equals 14 residues. The germline V gene encodes CDR1 KGHSH and CDR2 LQKENI. V was trimmed by 0 bases and J by 4 bases, leaving 9 bases between them. In DNA form, the CDR3 reads TGTGCCAGCTCACCACCCGACAGGTTCTATGGCTACACCTTC. This codes for CASSPPDRFYGYTF.

The chain couples TRBV7-2 to TRBJ2-7, with 7 bases aligning to TRBD1. The germline gives CDR1 SGHTA, CDR2 FQGNSA. The CDR3 covers 15 residues. The ends lost 1 base at V and 6 bases at J; junction bases unmatched: 9. CDR3 in DNA: TGTGCCAGCAGCTTAGTCCCGGTTACAGGGGTCGAGCAGTACTTC. This translates into CASSLVPVTGVEQYF.

The V and J genes are TRBV7-9 and TRBJ1-1; no definite D call. Germline V lookup: CDR1 SEHNR, CDR2 FQNEAQ (reference sequence). V lost 2 bases to trimming and J lost 8 bases, with 9 bases between them. The CDR3 is 12 residues long. The CDR3 region is CASSLNRREAFF. The CDR3 region has the DNA TGTGCCAGCAGCTTAAATAGGAGGGAAGCTTTCTTT.

This clone has ten or more counts. The chain joins TRBV13 to TRBJ2-7; 7 bases agree with TRBD1. CDR3 length equals 13 residues. V lost 6 bases, J lost 4 bases, and 6 bases stayed unmatched. Germline values: CDR1 PRHDT, CDR2 FYEKMQ (reference sequence). CDR3 region: CASRMTGKYEQYF. The CDR3 nucleotides read TGTGCCAGCAGAATGACAGGGAAGTACGAGCAGTACTTC.